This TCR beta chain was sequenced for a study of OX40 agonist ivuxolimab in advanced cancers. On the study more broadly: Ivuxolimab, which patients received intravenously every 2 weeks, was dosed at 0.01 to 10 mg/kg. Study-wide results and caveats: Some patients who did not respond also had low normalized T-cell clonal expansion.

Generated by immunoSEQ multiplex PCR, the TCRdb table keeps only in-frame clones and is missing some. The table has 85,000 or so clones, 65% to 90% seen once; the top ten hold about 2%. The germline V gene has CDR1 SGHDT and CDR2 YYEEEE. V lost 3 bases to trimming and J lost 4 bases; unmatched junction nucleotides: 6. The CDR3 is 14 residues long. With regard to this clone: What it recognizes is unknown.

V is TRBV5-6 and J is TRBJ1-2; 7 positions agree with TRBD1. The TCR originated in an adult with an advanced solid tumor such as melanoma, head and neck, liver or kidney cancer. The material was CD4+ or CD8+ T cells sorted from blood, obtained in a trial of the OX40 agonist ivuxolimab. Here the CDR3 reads CASSSGNRGYGYTF. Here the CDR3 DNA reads TGTGCCAGCAGCTCTGGGAACAGGGGCTATGGCTACACCTTC.